Each of the 4 T cell receptor beta chains below was sequenced from the same sample in a study of T cell responses to AZD1222 COVID-19 vaccine (dated by TCRdb to the early 2020s). The library was prepared using the immunoSEQ multiplex PCR assay. What TCRdb holds here is the immuneACCESS table cut down to in-frame rearrangements. Part of the clones is not present; checked against another copy, under half of the missing clones reflect an unresolved V gene, and the others are unexplained. Counted in this sample were roughly 120,000 clones; roughly 90% of them appeared once. Approximately 15% of the sample lies in the top ten. This specimen's time point label, per the study, means: baseline before first vaccination. The specimen was peripheral blood, collected on day 0 of AZD1222 vaccination. The receptors derive from an adult in good health.

J is TRBJ2-1 and V is TRBV6-2 or TRBV6-3; D possibly corresponds to TRBD2 (6 bases). Germline-derived CDR1 and CDR2 are MNHEY and SVGEGT. V was trimmed by 5 bases and J by 10 bases, leaving 9 bases between them. The CDR3 has 11 amino acids. For the CDR3, the DNA is TGTGCCAGCAGTGGGGGGATCGAGCAGTTCTTC. It is translated as CASSGGIEQFF.

This sequence joins TRBV28 and TRBJ1-2, with no clear D. Trimming removed 3 bases from V and 2 bases from J, with 7 bases in between. Germline CDR1 reads MDHEN; CDR2 reads SYDVKM. CDR3 size: 13 residues. The CDR3 DNA reads TGTGCCAGCAGTTTGATGGCCAACTATGGCTACACCTTC. Encoded protein: CASSLMANYGYTF.

The CDR3 DNA follows: TGCGCCAGCAGCTTGGCCGGAGGGGTGGAGGGCTACACCTTC. Its protein product is CASSLAGGVEGYTF. The rearrangement uses TRBV5-1 and TRBJ1-2, with a possible D match to TRBD1 (5 bases). Germline CDR1 reads SGHRS; CDR2 reads YFSETQ. V was trimmed by 0 bases and J by 8 bases, leaving 14 bases between them. The CDR3 has 14 amino acids.

The chain is built from TRBV10-3 and TRBJ2-5, with 10 positions matching TRBD2. V lost 8 bases to trimming and J lost 5 bases; unmatched junction nucleotides: 8. CDR3 length: 14 residues. Per germline, CDR1 ENHRY and CDR2 SYGVKD. CDR3 protein: CAIASSGSGETQYF. CDR3 DNA: TGTGCCATCGCTTCTAGCGGGAGTGGGGAGACCCAGTACTTC.